A single sample gave rise to the 12 T cell receptor beta chains below, sequenced in a study of beta chain features in type 1 diabetes. The whole isolated RNA underwent reverse transcription, so sequencing captured expressed TCRB transcripts. TCRdb's copy holds only in-frame clones and misses some; the assay was immunoSEQ multiplex PCR. Here the sample spans hundreds of thousands of clones, 15% being singletons. The sequencing input was naive CD4+ T cells from blood. These receptors were collected from a young man in good health.

The V gene is TRBV5-1, the J gene TRBJ1-1, with D tentatively TRBD1 (6 bases). Germline CDR1 reads SGHRS; CDR2 reads YFSETQ. Trimming took 2 bases from V and 5 from J, leaving 16 bases between them. This CDR3 has 15 amino acids. In DNA form, the CDR3 reads TGCGCCAGCAGCTTTACCGGAACGGGGGCGACTGAAGCTTTCTTT. The encoded protein is CASSFTGTGATEAFF.

The chain links TRBV6-1 to TRBJ1-2; the D is unclear. Trimming removed 5 bases at V and 7 bases at J, with 17 bases between. CDR1 MNHNS and CDR2 SASEGT come from the germline V gene. The CDR3 is 14 residues long. The CDR3 loop reads CASSYSFGFGGYTF. The DNA for the CDR3 is TGTGCCAGCAGTTATTCCTTCGGGTTCGGTGGCTACACCTTC.

A word on this clone: The sample carries other DNA sequences with the same CDR3. This chain uses TRBV30 with TRBJ2-5; D not resolved. CDR1 and CDR2 from the germline V gene are GTSNPN and SVGIG (reference sequence). V gave up 0 bases and J gave up 5 bases, with 4 bases separating them. This CDR3 comprises 11 residues. The CDR3 nucleotides read TGTGCCTGGAGTGTTAGGGAGACCCAGTACTTC. It is translated as CAWSVRETQYF.

In this sample, this clone turned up a few times. The chain joins TRBV5-1 to TRBJ2-5; TRBD2 matches at 8 bases. The junction had 8 bases not matched to a gene; V was cut back by 5 bases and J by 2 bases. The CDR3 runs 15 residues. Germline CDR1 SGHRS, CDR2 YFSETQ. This chain's CDR3 is CASSPPLAGQETQYF. CDR3 DNA sequence: TGCGCCAGCAGTCCTCCTCTAGCGGGTCAAGAGACCCAGTACTTC.

CDR3 nucleotides: TGTGCCACCAGCAGAGATCTTATTTCCGACAGTGCGACCTACGAGCAGTACTTC. Its translation: CATSRDLISDSATYEQYF. The J gene is TRBJ2-7, the V gene TRBV15, with a possible D match to TRBD1 (5 bases). The length of the CDR3 is 18 residues. V was cut by 0 bases and J by 2 bases, with 20 bases left in between. Germline CDR1 reads LNHNV; CDR2 reads YYDKDF (reference sequence).

This clone was counted only a few times. The chain has TRBV10-3 and TRBJ2-2, with TRBD1 matching over 10 bases. V trimming: 8 bases; J trimming: 8 bases; junction bases outside the gene matches: 5. The germline V gene encodes CDR1 ENHRY and CDR2 SYGVKD. CDR3 length: 13 residues. Here the CDR3 DNA reads TGTGCCATCTCCGGGACAGGGGAAGGGGAGCTGTTTTTT. Translation gives CAISGTGEGELFF.

The J gene is TRBJ2-3, the V gene TRBV5-1, with D unresolved. Germline CDR1 reads SGHRS; CDR2 reads YFSETQ. The CDR3 is made up of 14 amino acids. Trimming took 6 bases from V and 1 from J, leaving 12 bases between them. CDR3 residues: CASNSLRRTDTQYF. The CDR3 nucleotides are TGCGCCAGCAATTCCTTGAGGCGCACAGATACGCAGTATTTT. Based on the CDR3 plus reference TRBV5-1 and TRBJ2-3, the full variable domain is KAGVTQTPRYLIKTRGQQVTLSCSPISGHRSVSWYQQTPGQGLQFLFEYFSETQRNKGNFPGRFSGRQFSNSRSEMNVSTLELGDSALYLCASNSLRRTDTQYFGPGTRLTVL.

This clone was detected a few times. The chain joins TRBV9 to TRBJ2-6; possible D gene TRBD1, 6 bases. Germline values: CDR1 SGDLS, CDR2 YYNGEE. The CDR3 sequence is 19 residues long. V was shortened by 3 bases and J by 0 bases, with 19 bases between the two germline ends. DNA of the CDR3: TGTGCCAGCAGCGCGACAGGAAACCTTATAACCTCTGGGGCCAACGTCCTGACTTTC. It yields the protein CASSATGNLITSGANVLTF.

In its sample, this clone was seen a few times. The genes are TRBV4-2 and TRBJ2-1, with a tentative D call TRBD2 (6 bases). The CDR3 has 15 amino acids. Deletions cut 4 bases from V and 7 bases from J, with 17 bases between. Germline loops: CDR1 LGHNA, CDR2 YNFKEQ. The CDR3 DNA reads TGTGCCAGCAGCCCCAGGAGGGTTCAGTGGAATGAGCAGTTCTTC. Its translation is CASSPRRVQWNEQFF.

This clone has a count of ten or more. Other DNA sequences in this specimen translate into the identical CDR3. V is TRBV4-2 and J is TRBJ2-7, with D perhaps TRBD2 (5 bases). This CDR3 has 14 residues. In germline, CDR1 is LGHNA, CDR2 YNFKEQ. The V end was cut by 1 base, the J end by 0 bases, with 7 bases between. CDR3 loop: CASSQGGNSYEQYF. The CDR3 nucleotides are TGTGCCAGCAGCCAAGGAGGGAACTCCTACGAGCAGTACTTC.

This clone came up a few times. This rearrangement joins TRBV18 to TRBJ2-7, with 7 bases aligning to TRBD1. This CDR3 contains 14 residues. The V gene's germline CDR1 is KGHSH and CDR2 LQKENI. Trimming at V came to 2 bases and at J to 5 bases, leaving 6 bases not matched to a gene. The CDR3 region has the DNA TGTGCCAGCTCACCAGACAGGGCACACGACGAGCAGTACTTC. As protein: CASSPDRAHDEQYF. The full variable domain, completed using reference TRBV18 and TRBJ2-7, is NAGVMQNPRHLVRRRGQEARLRCSPMKGHSHVYWYRQLPEEGLKFMVYLQKENIIDESGMPKERFSAEFPKEGPSILRIQQVVRGDSAAYFCASSPDRAHDEQYFGPGTRLTVT.

This clone was recorded a few times. The chain employs TRBV7-2 and TRBJ1-3; D is ambiguous. The CDR3 loop spans 14 amino acids. CDR1 and CDR2 (germline): SGHTA, FQGNSA. V lost 8 bases and J 0 bases, leaving 11 bases between the germline ends. The CDR3 region is CASANDLSGNTIYF. CDR3 nucleotide sequence: TGTGCCAGCGCTAACGACCTCTCTGGAAACACCATATATTTT.